One and the same sample provided the 30 T cell receptor beta chains below, sequenced in a study of blood T cell repertoires in COVID-19. The method was immunoSEQ multiplex PCR; TCRdb's version includes in-frame clones alone and lacks a portion of them. The table records about 49,000 clones, approximately 85% of them present only once. The sequenced sample was peripheral blood. Every receptor here comes from a woman in her sixties or seventies with acute or convalescent COVID-19.

The CDR3 DNA reads as TGTGCCAGTAGTCCTGGACAGGGGAAGACTTCTGAAGCTTTCTTT. It translates to CASSPGQGKTSEAFF. This chain connects TRBV19 to TRBJ1-1, with 9 bases lining up with TRBD1. Germline V lookup: CDR1 LNHDA, CDR2 SQIVND (reference sequence). J lost 6 bases, V lost 5 bases, and 10 bases had no gene match. This CDR3 contains 15 residues.

The J gene is TRBJ2-7, the V gene TRBV2; 10 bases map to TRBD1. This CDR3 has 14 residues. Unmatched junction bases numbered 5, after V lost 6 bases and J lost 3 bases. The germline V gene has CDR1 SNHLY and CDR2 FYNNEI. Written as DNA, the CDR3 is TGTGCCAGCAGACGACAGGGGGCTATCTACGAGCAGTACTTC. As protein: CASRRQGAIYEQYF.

The V and J genes are TRBV7-3 and TRBJ2-7; D unresolved. Germline CDR1 is SGHTA and CDR2 is FQGTGA. Trimming pared 0 bases from V and 5 bases from J, leaving 8 bases between. There are 13 residues in the CDR3. CDR3 sequence: CASSLTFSDEQYF. The CDR3 DNA is TGTGCCAGCAGCTTAACGTTCAGCGACGAGCAGTACTTC.

The rearrangement joins TRBV28 to TRBJ2-1, with 8 bases lining up with TRBD2. The germline V gene encodes CDR1 MDHEN and CDR2 SYDVKM. The J segment lost 0 bases and the V segment lost 5 bases, leaving 6 bases of the junction unmatched. The CDR3 contains 16 residues. The CDR3 coding sequence is TGTGCCAGCAGTACGCCGGGACTAGGCTCCTACAATGAGCAGTTCTTC. Translating it yields CASSTPGLGSYNEQFF.

V and J are TRBV27 and TRBJ2-7; 7 nucleotides line up with TRBD2. Germline values: CDR1 MNHEY, CDR2 SMNVEV (reference sequence). Trimming took 5 bases from V and 0 from J; bases not matched to a gene: 4. The CDR3 length is 14 residues. The CDR3 reads CASSPSGYSYEQYF. The CDR3, as DNA: TGTGCCAGCAGTCCTAGCGGTTACTCCTACGAGCAGTACTTC.

This chain connects TRBV3-1 (or the pseudogene TRBV3-2) to TRBJ2-7, with a tentative D call TRBD2 (7 bases). The CDR3 covers 14 residues. Germline values: CDR1 LGHDT, CDR2 YNNKEL (reference sequence). Trimming cost V 0 bases and J 5 bases, with 11 bases left between them. Written as DNA, the CDR3 is TGTGCCAGCAGCCAAGAGGGGGGGCGGGACGAGCAGTACTTC. Translating it yields CASSQEGGRDEQYF.

V is TRBV19 and J is TRBJ1-2, with D possibly TRBD1 on 6 matching bases. The CDR3 runs to 16 residues. V gave up 3 bases and J gave up 6 bases, with 20 bases separating them. Germline CDR1 reads LNHDA; CDR2 reads SQIVND (reference sequence). CDR3 loop: CASSIRGGHAPNGYTF. The CDR3, as DNA: TGTGCCAGTAGTATCCGGGGGGGACATGCCCCGAATGGCTACACCTTC.

The rearrangement links TRBV18 to TRBJ2-1; D possibly corresponds to TRBD1 (6 bases). Trimming pared 3 bases from V and 12 bases from J, leaving 15 bases between. From germline, CDR1 is KGHSH and CDR2 LQKENI. This CDR3 spans 13 amino acids. This CDR3 reads CASSPLERGGQFF. CDR3 bases: TGTGCCAGCTCACCGCTAGAGCGAGGGGGGCAGTTCTTC.

V is TRBV7-9 and J is TRBJ2-3; TRBD2 agrees at 13 bases. CDR1 and CDR2 from the germline V gene are SEHNR and FQNEAQ (reference sequence). This CDR3 comprises 16 residues. V shed 5 bases, J shed 2 bases, and the junction held 4 bases outside the gene matches. The CDR3 here is CASSPGTSGVTDTQYF. CDR3 sequence (DNA): TGTGCCAGCAGCCCCGGGACTAGCGGGGTCACAGATACGCAGTATTTT.

V is TRBV2 and J is TRBJ2-2, with D unclear. This CDR3 is built from 13 residues. The germline gives CDR1 SNHLY, CDR2 FYNNEI. V lost 5 bases and J lost 4, with 8 bases in between. CDR3 DNA: TGTGCCAGCAGTAGACTGGGCACCGGGGAGCTGTTTTTT. This encodes CASSRLGTGELFF.

The chain is built from TRBV7-6 and TRBJ2-1; 8 nucleotides match TRBD1. This CDR3 region has 15 residues. V lost 4 bases and J lost 1; bases outside the gene matches: 3. The germline gives CDR1 SGHVS, CDR2 FNYEAQ. The CDR3 loop reads CASSSGQASYNEQFF. In DNA, the CDR3 is TGTGCCAGCAGCTCGGGACAGGCTTCCTACAATGAGCAGTTCTTC.

This chain uses TRBV5-6 with TRBJ1-1; tentative D call: TRBD1 (5 bases). V was clipped by 4 bases and J by 7 bases, with 20 bases between them. CDR1 is SGHDT, CDR2 YYEEEE, per germline. The CDR3 totals 15 residues. For the CDR3, the DNA is TGTGCCAGCAGCCCCATTTCGGGGGGGGGTGGTGAAGCTTTCTTT. Translation gives CASSPISGGGGEAFF.

V gene TRBV4-1 combines with J gene TRBJ1-2, with TRBD1 identical over 11 bases. Germline CDR1 reads MGHRA; CDR2 reads YSYEKL. With V trimmed by 4 bases and J by 4 bases, 14 bases remained unmatched. The CDR3 runs 18 residues. CDR3 region: CASSPNVFRDRGTYGYTF. The CDR3 DNA sequence: TGCGCCAGCAGCCCTAATGTATTCCGGGACAGGGGGACCTATGGCTACACCTTC.

The V gene is TRBV7-9, the J gene TRBJ2-7; D unclear. Trimming took off 1 base at V and 2 bases at J, with 15 bases between the two ends. The CDR3 runs 16 residues. The germline CDR1 and CDR2 sequences are SEHNR and FQNEAQ (reference sequence). The CDR3 DNA reads as TGTGCCAGCAGCTTAGACCCACTTAGATACCCCTACGAGCAGTACTTC. This gives the protein CASSLDPLRYPYEQYF.

This chain joins TRBV6-5 and TRBJ2-7, with TRBD1 matching 7 bases. This CDR3 has 14 residues. Germline V gene sequence: CDR1 MNHEY, CDR2 SVGAGI. V shed 6 bases and J 9 bases; nucleotides not matched to a gene: 14. The CDR3 bases are TGTGCCAGCAGACGGACAGGTGGAGGATCAGTGCAGTACTTC. Amino acid sequence: CASRRTGGGSVQYF.

The genes are TRBV7-2 and TRBJ1-5, with 12 bases matching TRBD1. Germline CDR1 SGHTA, CDR2 FQGNSA. The CDR3 has 15 residues. V shed 5 bases, J shed 7 bases, and the junction held 6 bases outside the gene matches. CDR3 residues: CASSLGQGARQPQHF. In DNA form, the CDR3 reads TGTGCCAGCAGCCTGGGACAGGGGGCGCGGCAGCCCCAGCATTTT.

This clone was counted between two and nine times. The gene calls are TRBV18 and TRBJ2-1; tentatively, D is TRBD2 (5 bases). V was clipped by 3 bases and J by 2 bases, with 11 bases between them. Germline lookup yields CDR1 KGHSH and CDR2 LQKENI. CDR3 size: 15 residues. The CDR3 loop is CASSPLTTTYNEQFF. In DNA, the CDR3 is TGTGCCAGCTCACCGTTGACTACAACCTACAATGAGCAGTTCTTC.

This clone was detected only a few times. Written as DNA, the CDR3 is TGTGCCAGCAGCAAATGTCGGCCTTTTCCTCACAGGGGGCAATCCTACGAGCAGTACTTC. Amino acid sequence: CASSKCRPFPHRGQSYEQYF. The V gene is TRBV21-1, the J gene TRBJ2-7; TRBD1 is taken as the D call from the table, unchecked against the DNA. TRBV21-1 is given as a pseudogene. This CDR3 region has 20 residues.

J is TRBJ2-3 and V is TRBV2; 9 bases agree with TRBD2. CDR3 length: 16 residues. From germline, CDR1 is SNHLY and CDR2 FYNNEI. V shed 5 bases and J 6 bases; nucleotides not matched to a gene: 12. The chain's CDR3 is CASSQSFAGGRDTQYF. The CDR3 DNA sequence: TGTGCCAGCAGTCAATCCTTTGCGGGGGGGAGGGATACGCAGTATTTT.

J is TRBJ1-2 and V is TRBV28; the match to TRBD1 covers 7 bases. CDR1 and CDR2 (germline): MDHEN, SYDVKM. The trim removed 5 bases at V and 5 bases at J, leaving 8 bases unmatched. This CDR3 contains 14 residues. DNA of the CDR3: TGTGCCAGCAGTGTACCGGGACAGCCTTATGGCTACACCTTC. Its translation is CASSVPGQPYGYTF.

The chain combines TRBV28 with TRBJ2-7; D perhaps matches TRBD1 (6 bases). The CDR3 contains 15 residues. CDR1 MDHEN and CDR2 SYDVKM come from the germline V gene. Deletions cut 7 bases from V and 6 bases from J, with 22 bases between. The CDR3 loop is CASKPSVGAWGEQYF. In DNA, the CDR3 is TGTGCCAGCAAACCGTCGGTGGGGGCATGGGGCGAGCAGTACTTC.

The rearrangement joins TRBV24-1 to TRBJ2-1; TRBD2 is a possible D gene (5 bases). Germline V CDR1 and CDR2: KGHDR, SFDVKD. The CDR3 consists of 14 residues. The V gene lost 7 bases and the J gene lost 0 bases, with 9 bases spanning the gap. As DNA, the CDR3 is TGTGCCACCAGGGACTCAAGCTCCTACAATGAGCAGTTCTTC. Amino acid sequence: CATRDSSSYNEQFF.

J is TRBJ1-5 and V is TRBV28; 7 positions agree with TRBD1. V lost 6 bases and J lost 2; bases outside the gene matches: 4. Germline V lookup: CDR1 MDHEN, CDR2 SYDVKM. The CDR3 is made up of 14 amino acids. CDR3 DNA: TGTGCCAGCAGGCCTCAGGGGGGCAATCAGCCCCAGCATTTT. This gives the protein CASRPQGGNQPQHF.

J is TRBJ1-2 and V is TRBV24-1, with D unresolved. Trimming pared 6 bases from V and 8 bases from J, leaving 12 bases between. The V gene's germline CDR1 is KGHDR and CDR2 SFDVKD. CDR3 size: 12 residues. The CDR3 spells CATSLEGGGYTF. CDR3 coding DNA: TGTGCCACCAGTTTAGAGGGAGGAGGCTACACCTTC.

The V call is TRBV7-9, the J call TRBJ2-1, with 10 bases fitting TRBD2. The CDR3 totals 14 residues. Germline CDR1 SEHNR, CDR2 FQNEAQ (reference sequence). Germline trimming cut 5 bases from V and 6 bases from J; bases unmatched to any gene: 4. The CDR3 DNA sequence: TGTGCCAGCAGCCGCAGCGGGGGGGTCAATGAGCAGTTCTTC. It translates to CASSRSGGVNEQFF.

This rearrangement joins TRBV6-5 to TRBJ1-1; D unresolved. CDR3 length: 13 residues. In germline, CDR1 is MNHEY, CDR2 SVGAGI. Trimming shortened V by 4 bases and J by 2 bases, and 8 bases separated the two germline ends. The CDR3 DNA sequence: TGTGCCAGCAGTTTCACAGAAAACACTGAAGCTTTCTTT. It translates to CASSFTENTEAFF.

This clone has just one count. This rearrangement joins TRBV29-1 to TRBJ1-2, with D tentatively TRBD1 (5 bases). Per germline, CDR1 SQVTM and CDR2 ANQGSEA. The ends were cut back, 3 bases at V and 2 bases at J, with 7 bases in the middle. This CDR3 is 12 amino acids long. In DNA, the CDR3 is TGCAGCGTTGACTGGGGCAACTATGGCTACACCTTC. Translated, it gives CSVDWGNYGYTF.

The genes are TRBV29-1 and TRBJ1-1, with 7 positions matching TRBD1. Germline V gene data show CDR1 as SQVTM and CDR2 as ANQGSEA. The CDR3 has 12 residues. J lost 3 bases, V lost 5 bases, and 3 bases had no gene match. CDR3 sequence (DNA): TGCAGCGTTAACGGACAGGACACTGAAGCTTTCTTT. Translation: CSVNGQDTEAFF.

The gene calls are TRBV7-9 and TRBJ1-2; TRBD1 agrees at 7 bases. Per germline, CDR1 SEHNR and CDR2 FQNEAQ (reference sequence). The trim removed 5 bases at V and 2 bases at J, leaving 8 bases unmatched. The CDR3 is 15 residues long. CDR3 loop: CASSTTGQRNYGYTF. The CDR3, as DNA: TGTGCCAGCAGCACCACGGGACAGCGAAACTATGGCTACACCTTC.

The rearrangement links TRBV2 to TRBJ1-1, with TRBD1 matching over 7 bases. V gave up 7 bases and J gave up 6 bases; unmatched junction bases: 8. CDR3 length: 13 amino acids. Germline V gives CDR1 SNHLY, CDR2 FYNNEI. The CDR3 sequence: CASTYDRVAEAFF. The DNA of the CDR3 is TGTGCCAGCACCTACGACAGGGTCGCTGAAGCTTTCTTT.